The clone carrying this TCR beta chain has just a few counts. Its specificity is unknown. This record comes from a study of T-cell memory formation after mild COVID-19. Study information: TCR clustering was largely donor specific.

The CDR3 runs to 9 residues. Germline CDR1 and CDR2: DFQATT and SNEGSKA (reference sequence). Overall study findings and caveats: Shrinking CD4+ clones were chiefly CM and EM; CD8+ ones were chiefly EMRA. There was a balanced CD4/CD8 profile in clones contracting day 15 to 85, and later expanders leaned CD4+.

Via MiXCR, TCRdb re-called the 5' RACE reads, giving one row per CDR3 protein. The sample includes about 130,000 distinct CDR3 sequences, roughly a quarter of them seen just once. The chain couples TRBV20-1 to TRBJ1-2; no definite D call. The source is an adult woman who had mild COVID-19 (a few samples of this study predate the infection). Cell type and time point are not known. The sample consisted of PBMCs or a T cell subset sorted from them (not recorded which). CDR3 nucleotides: TGCAGCGTATCTTATGGCTACACCTTC. Translating it yields CSVSYGYTF.